These 25 T cell receptor beta chains originate from one sample sequenced in a study of OX40 agonist ivuxolimab in advanced cancers. Here immunoSEQ multiplex PCR was the method, and the copy in TCRdb shows in-frame clones only, minus some. The sample holds some 50,000 clones; 70% to 90% are singletons and the top ten take about 0.64%. The sample consisted of CD4+ or CD8+ T cells sorted from blood, taken in a trial of the OX40 agonist ivuxolimab. These receptor sequences come from an adult with an advanced solid tumor such as melanoma, head and neck, liver or kidney cancer.

J is TRBJ1-1 and V is TRBV5-6; D is undetermined. The CDR3 runs 12 residues. CDR1 and CDR2 from the germline V gene are SGHDT and YYEEEE. V lost 0 bases, J lost 8 bases, and 8 bases lay in between. CDR3 amino acids: CASSLGSREAFF. The CDR3 region has the DNA TGTGCCAGCAGCTTGGGGTCCAGGGAAGCTTTCTTT.

V gene TRBV6-5 combines with J gene TRBJ2-3; D might be TRBD2 (6 bases). The CDR3 length is 13 residues. Trimming removed 6 bases at V and 4 bases at J, with 11 bases between. CDR1 and CDR2 from the germline V gene are MNHEY and SVGAGI. The CDR3 loop is CASRTGVADTQYF. The CDR3 region has the DNA TGTGCCAGCAGGACGGGAGTCGCAGATACGCAGTATTTT.

The CDR3 loop reads CASRPVPGLAGTDTQYF. The DNA for the CDR3 is TGTGCCAGCAGGCCTGTCCCTGGACTAGCGGGCACAGATACGCAGTATTTT. The chain carries TRBV5-4 and TRBJ2-3; 10 nucleotides line up with TRBD2. In germline, CDR1 is SGHNT, CDR2 YYREEE (reference sequence). The CDR3 is made up of 17 amino acids. V dropped 5 bases and J dropped 1; count of bases not matched to a gene: 10.

In regard to this clone: The DNA is left out, because the CDR3 cannot be placed on it with certainty; the CDR3 is given as TCRdb lists it. This sequence joins TRBV19 and TRBJ2-1; the DNA was not used to check the table's D call, TRBD2. Both ends counted, the CDR3 spans 14 residues. The germline gives CDR1 LNHDA, CDR2 SQIVND (reference sequence). CDR3: CASTSGLARNEQFF.

This sequence joins TRBV30 and TRBJ1-1, with unresolved D. V shed 6 bases and J shed 2 bases, with 13 bases lying between them. CDR3 length equals 13 residues. Per germline, CDR1 GTSNPN and CDR2 SVGIG (reference sequence). The CDR3 coding sequence is TGTGCCTGCCAGAGTAACCGTAACACTGAAGCTTTCTTT. Residues: CACQSNRNTEAFF.

V and J are TRBV4-1 and TRBJ2-5; D is perhaps TRBD1 (5 bases). CDR1 is MGHRA and CDR2 is YSYEKL in the germline V gene. The germline V and J ends were trimmed by 1 base and 5 bases, with 14 bases remaining between them. The CDR3 spans 15 residues. CDR3 residues: CASSQAPTAGETQYF. The CDR3 region has the DNA TGCGCCAGCAGCCAAGCTCCGACAGCCGGGGAGACCCAGTACTTC.

J is TRBJ2-5 and V is TRBV7-8, with D possibly matching TRBD2 (5 bases). The germline V gene encodes CDR1 SGHVS and CDR2 FQNEAQ. Trimming removed 4 bases from V and 5 bases from J, with 17 bases in between. The CDR3 consists of 15 residues. In DNA form, the CDR3 reads TGTGCCAGCAGCTCCGGAAGAGGGCCTCGGGAGACCCAGTACTTC. Residues: CASSSGRGPRETQYF.

This chain links TRBV2 with TRBJ2-5, with TRBD1 matching 11 bases. After removal of 4 bases from V and 5 bases from J, the junction contained 3 bases not matched to a gene. The germline CDR1 and CDR2 sequences are SNHLY and FYNNEI. The CDR3 covers 14 residues. The CDR3 sequence is CASSGDRGRETQYF. The CDR3 nucleotides are TGTGCCAGCAGTGGGGACAGGGGGAGGGAGACCCAGTACTTC. The full variable domain, in which reference TRBV2 and TRBJ2-5 provide the parts outside the CDR3, is EPEVTQTPSHQVTQMGQEVILRCVPISNHLYFYWYRQILGQKVEFLVSFYNNEISEKSEIFDDQFSVERPDGSNFTLKIRSTKLEDSAMYFCASSGDRGRETQYFGPGTRLLVL.

This chain connects TRBV19 to TRBJ1-5; a weak D match, TRBD1 (5 bases). This CDR3 contains 14 residues. Germline V gene lookup returns CDR1 LNHDA and CDR2 SQIVND (reference sequence). V lost 5 bases and J 12 bases, leaving 20 bases between the germline ends. The CDR3 here is CASSPPVMGVNQHF. CDR3 in DNA: TGTGCCAGTAGTCCCCCGGTAATGGGGGTTAACCAGCATTTT.

This rearrangement joins TRBV6-1 to TRBJ1-5; D remains unclear. This CDR3 is built from 12 residues. V shed 5 bases and J shed 6 bases, with 8 bases lying between them. Germline V gene data show CDR1 as MNHNS and CDR2 as SASEGT. CDR3 in amino acids: CASSLTAQPQHF. The DNA of the CDR3 is TGTGCCAGCAGTCTCACTGCTCAGCCCCAGCATTTT.

The J gene is TRBJ1-3, the V gene TRBV5-1; the D gene is possibly TRBD1 (6 bases). The CDR3 totals 16 residues. Germline V CDR1 and CDR2: SGHRS, YFSETQ. Trimming cost V 4 bases and J 0 bases, with 14 bases left between them. CDR3: CASSLWGANSGNTIYF. Here the CDR3 DNA reads TGCGCCAGCAGCCTATGGGGGGCGAACTCTGGAAACACCATATATTTT.

The chain uses TRBV30 and TRBJ2-5; possibly TRBD2 for D (6 bases). With 5 bases removed from V and 13 bases from J, the gap between germline ends came to 23 bases. Germline V gene sequence: CDR1 GTSNPN, CDR2 SVGIG (reference sequence). This CDR3 spans 13 amino acids. In DNA form, the CDR3 reads TGTGCCTGGGCCGAACTGTTAGCGGCCCCATCGTACTTC. As protein: CAWAELLAAPSYF.

The rearrangement uses TRBV28 and TRBJ1-1; D is unresolved. The germline CDR1 and CDR2 sequences are MDHEN and SYDVKM. The V gene lost 6 bases and the J gene lost 6 bases, with 14 bases spanning the gap. The CDR3 totals 13 residues. The CDR3 sequence is CASRRNPPPEAFF. CDR3 sequence (DNA): TGTGCCAGCAGACGGAATCCCCCCCCTGAAGCTTTCTTT.

This clone has a single count. The V and J genes are TRBV5-4 and TRBJ1-1; no reliable D call. V lost 4 bases, J lost 5 bases, and 15 bases lay in between. Per germline, CDR1 SGHNT and CDR2 YYREEE (reference sequence). CDR3 length equals 14 residues. CDR3 in DNA: TGTGCCAGCAGCCCCCGACCGGGCGGGACTGAAGCTTTCTTT. Translating it yields CASSPRPGGTEAFF.

The J gene is TRBJ2-7, the V gene TRBV27, with a tentative D call TRBD1 (5 bases). The CDR3 consists of 14 residues. Trimming took 4 bases from V and 3 from J, leaving 13 bases between them. Germline CDR1 reads MNHEY; CDR2 reads SMNVEV (reference sequence). CDR3 sequence: CASSSFQGNYEQYF. CDR3 DNA sequence: TGTGCCAGCAGTTCGTTCCAGGGCAACTACGAGCAGTACTTC.

The chain recombines TRBV5-1 with TRBJ1-3; 8 bases fit TRBD1. Germline CDR1 is SGHRS and CDR2 is YFSETQ. Trimming at V came to 4 bases and at J to 6 bases, leaving 3 bases not matched to a gene. This CDR3 comprises 13 residues. The DNA of the CDR3 is TGCGCCAGCAGCCTGGGACAGGCAAACACCATATATTTT. This translates into CASSLGQANTIYF.

The chain carries TRBV19 and TRBJ2-2; TRBD2 agrees at 9 bases. CDR3 size: 17 residues. Per the germline V gene, CDR1 is LNHDA and CDR2 is SQIVND (reference sequence). V lost 3 bases, J lost 5 bases, and 10 bases stayed unmatched. CDR3 region: CASSILAGETRTGELFF. CDR3 sequence (DNA): TGTGCCAGTAGTATTTTAGCGGGGGAGACGAGGACCGGGGAGCTGTTTTTT.

The chain carries TRBV5-5 and TRBJ1-2; TRBD1 matches at 9 bases. CDR1 and CDR2 from the germline V gene are SGHKS and YYEKEE (reference sequence). The length of the CDR3 is 14 residues. Trimming removed 0 bases from V and 6 bases from J; junction bases left unmatched: 3. The CDR3 region has the DNA TGTGCCAGCAGCTTGGCGGGACAGGGTCATGGCTACACCTTC. This translates into CASSLAGQGHGYTF.

The chain has TRBV6-1 and TRBJ2-5; D remains unclear. The last part of the DNA fits TRBJ2-7 better; the J call may be wrong. Germline assignment: CDR1 MNHNS and CDR2 SASEGT. This CDR3 spans 15 amino acids. The DNA for the CDR3 is TGTGCCAGCACCACAAGTGGGCGGATCTCCTACGAGCAGTACTTC. This encodes CASTTSGRISYEQYF.

This chain links TRBV6-6 with TRBJ1-3; D gene uncertain. Trimming stripped 2 bases from V and 0 bases from J, with 11 bases between. CDR1 MNHNY and CDR2 SVGAGI come from the germline V gene (reference sequence). CDR3 size: 16 residues. CDR3 in DNA: TGTGCCAGCAGTTACGGGGTCAAGAGCTCTGGAAACACCATATATTTT. Its translation: CASSYGVKSSGNTIYF.

CDR3: CAWSGIRGTGELFF. Written as DNA, the CDR3 is TGTGCCTGGAGTGGCATCAGGGGCACCGGGGAGCTGTTTTTT. The J gene is TRBJ2-2, the V gene TRBV30, with a tentative D call TRBD1 (6 bases). The CDR3 spans 14 residues. V was shortened by 1 base and J by 4 bases, with 10 bases between the two germline ends. The germline gives CDR1 GTSNPN, CDR2 SVGIG (reference sequence).

The rearrangement uses TRBV30 and TRBJ2-7; no clear D. The CDR3 has 11 amino acids. Germline CDR1 reads GTSNPN; CDR2 reads SVGIG (reference sequence). V lost 5 bases and J 4 bases, leaving 9 bases between the germline ends. The CDR3, as DNA: TGTGCCTGGGGGTCCTTATACGAGCAGTACTTC. Translating gives CAWGSLYEQYF.

This chain links TRBV7-6 with TRBJ2-7; D is uncertain. V was cut by 5 bases and J by 0 bases, with 5 bases left in between. CDR1 and CDR2 (germline): SGHVS, FNYEAQ. The CDR3 covers 12 residues. The CDR3 spells CASSVDSYEQYF. CDR3 nucleotides: TGTGCCAGCAGCGTAGACTCCTACGAGCAGTACTTC.

The chain recombines TRBV7-8 with TRBJ2-4; D remains ambiguous. CDR3 length equals 13 residues. Germline-derived CDR1 and CDR2 are SGHVS and FQNEAQ. V was trimmed by 5 bases and J by 4 bases, leaving 9 bases between them. As DNA, the CDR3 is TGTGCCAGCAGCCCTTCCGTAAAAAACATTCAGTACTTC. Residues: CASSPSVKNIQYF.

This clone was detected only once. V is TRBV19 and J is TRBJ2-2, with D perhaps assigned TRBD1 or TRBD2 (5 bases each). Germline lookup yields CDR1 LNHDA and CDR2 SQIVND (reference sequence). CDR3 length: 15 residues. Trimming shortened V by 3 bases and J by 5 bases, and 13 bases separated the two germline ends. CDR3 DNA: TGTGCCAGTAGTATTGAGGGGAGAGGTACCGGGGAGCTGTTTTTT. It specifies CASSIEGRGTGELFF.